The 21 T cell receptor beta chains in this list originate from one sample, sequenced in a study of chemoradiotherapy in HPV16-positive cancers. Repertoires were generated with immunoSEQ multiplex PCR, while TCRdb's copy carries only in-frame clones and drops some. Here the sample spans about 14,000 clones, roughly 74% being singletons. The sample here was taken from a patient who underwent chemoradiotherapy. The receptors stem from a human donor with HPV-associated anogenital cancer.

Details on this clone: One junction end does not reproduce the germline sequence, and a read error may be involved. The CDR3, as DNA: TGTACCAGCAGCCAAGTGAGCAAGGGATACGGGCCCCAGCATTTT. This encodes CTSSQVSKGYGPQHF. The V gene is TRBV4-2, the J gene TRBJ1-5; D gene ambiguous. CDR3 length: 15 amino acids. CDR1 and CDR2 from the germline V gene are LGHNA and YNFKEQ.

This clone appeared once. The chain couples TRBV4-1 to TRBJ1-1; D is undetermined. From germline, CDR1 is MGHRA and CDR2 YSYEKL. The CDR3 covers 16 residues. The V gene lost 1 base and the J gene lost 1 base, with 13 bases spanning the gap. The CDR3: CASSQAWDPSNTEAFF. The CDR3 nucleotides read TGCGCCAGCAGCCAAGCCTGGGATCCATCGAACACTGAAGCTTTCTTT.

J is TRBJ2-2 and V is TRBV5-1, with 11 bases matching TRBD2. The trim removed 4 bases at V and 1 base at J, leaving 3 bases unmatched. The V gene's germline CDR1 is SGHRS and CDR2 YFSETQ. This CDR3 is 16 amino acids long. CDR3 residues: CASSTGTSGNTGELFF. CDR3 DNA sequence: TGCGCCAGCAGCACCGGGACTAGCGGGAACACCGGGGAGCTGTTTTTT.

CDR3 in DNA: TGTGCCAGCAGTTTTTTGGGGGAGCGCACAGATACGCAGTATTTT. As protein: CASSFLGERTDTQYF. The gene calls are TRBV27 and TRBJ2-3, with D tentatively TRBD1 or TRBD2 (5 bases each). Germline CDR1 is MNHEY and CDR2 is SMNVEV (reference sequence). The CDR3 loop spans 15 amino acids. Trimming removed 3 bases at V and 1 base at J, with 11 bases between.

V and J are TRBV19 and TRBJ2-7, with a tentative D call TRBD2 (5 bases). This CDR3 comprises 14 residues. The V and J ends lost 5 bases and 4 bases respectively, with 15 bases between them. CDR1 is LNHDA, CDR2 SQIVND, per germline (reference sequence). The CDR3 is CASSLTGVPYEQYF. The CDR3 region has the DNA TGTGCCAGTAGTCTAACCGGGGTTCCTTACGAGCAGTACTTC.

V gene TRBV7-2 combines with J gene TRBJ2-3, with D perhaps being TRBD1 or TRBD2 (6 bases each). Germline CDR1 is SGHTA and CDR2 is FQGNSA. Trimming took off 3 bases at V and 6 bases at J, with 10 bases between the two ends. The CDR3 has 13 residues. The CDR3 reads CASSFGGRDTQYF. In nucleotides, the CDR3 is TGTGCCAGCAGCTTCGGGGGCAGGGATACGCAGTATTTT.

The chain links TRBV5-1 to TRBJ2-7; D perhaps matches TRBD2 (5 bases). In germline, CDR1 is SGHRS, CDR2 YFSETQ. V lost 1 base to trimming and J lost 3 bases, with 11 bases between them. CDR3 length equals 14 residues. CDR3 in DNA: TGCGCCAGCAGCTTGTTTCCCAGCGGCTACGAGCAGTACTTC. It is translated as CASSLFPSGYEQYF. Drawing the rest from reference TRBV5-1 and TRBJ2-7, the complete variable domain is KAGVTQTPRYLIKTRGQQVTLSCSPISGHRSVSWYQQTPGQGLQFLFEYFSETQRNKGNFPGRFSGRQFSNSRSEMNVSTLELGDSALYLCASSLFPSGYEQYFGPGTRLTVT.

This clone has a handful of counts. The chain employs TRBV4-1 and TRBJ2-7; 11 positions agree with TRBD1. The CDR3 spans 15 residues. Germline assignment: CDR1 MGHRA and CDR2 YSYEKL. J gave up 3 bases and V 3 bases, and 4 bases lay outside the gene matches. CDR3 in amino acids: CASSHTGTGGYEQYF. Written as DNA, the CDR3 is TGCGCCAGCAGCCACACCGGGACAGGGGGCTACGAGCAGTACTTC.

V gene TRBV11-1 combines with J gene TRBJ1-2; 8 bases fit TRBD1. The CDR3 totals 13 residues. Unmatched junction bases numbered 4, after V lost 3 bases and J lost 7 bases. CDR1 and CDR2 from the germline V gene are SGHAT and FQDESV (reference sequence). The DNA for the CDR3 is TGTGCCAGCAGCTTCGAAGACAGGGGTGGCTACACCTTC. Its protein is CASSFEDRGGYTF.

The J gene is TRBJ2-5, the V gene TRBV7-8, with no clear D. Germline assignment: CDR1 SGHVS and CDR2 FQNEAQ. The CDR3 is 11 amino acids. Trimming cost V 4 bases and J 5 bases, with 5 bases left between them. The CDR3 bases are TGTGCCAGCAGCTCCCCTGAGACCCAGTACTTC. Amino acids: CASSSPETQYF. The full variable domain, with the rest looked up from reference TRBV7-8 and TRBJ2-5, is GAGVSQSPRYKVAKRGQDVALRCDPISGHVSLFWYQQALGQGPEFLTYFQNEAQLDKSGLPSDRFFAERPEGSVSTLKIQRTQQEDSAVYLCASSSPETQYFGPGTRLLVL.

This clone occurred a few times. This chain joins TRBV21-1 and TRBJ2-5; the DNA was not compared with TRBD2, the D call given in the table. TRBV21-1 is tagged as a pseudogene. The CDR3 loop spans 11 amino acids. CDR3 protein: CASRTGGTQYF. For the CDR3, the DNA is TGTGCCAGCAGGACGGGGGGGACCCAGTACTTC.

J is TRBJ1-1 and V is TRBV5-6; D perhaps matches TRBD1 (5 bases). The germline V gene has CDR1 SGHDT and CDR2 YYEEEE. The CDR3 has 15 residues. V was shortened by 2 bases and J by 7 bases, with 18 bases between the two germline ends. For the CDR3, the DNA is TGTGCCAGCAGCTTACACCCCGGCAGGGATGTTGAAGCTTTCTTT. Residues: CASSLHPGRDVEAFF.

V and J are TRBV25-1 and TRBJ1-1, with D perhaps TRBD1 (6 bases). Per the germline V gene, CDR1 is MGHDK and CDR2 is SYGVNS. V shed 2 bases and J shed 4 bases, with 20 bases lying between them. This CDR3 spans 17 amino acids. CDR3 protein: CASSESRGFGAITEAFF. The CDR3 bases are TGTGCCAGCAGTGAAAGTAGGGGGTTTGGTGCGATCACTGAAGCTTTCTTT.

The chain joins TRBV4-1 to TRBJ1-5; D gene unclear. There are 15 residues in the CDR3. Germline CDR1 MGHRA, CDR2 YSYEKL. V gave up 5 bases and J gave up 4 bases, with 15 bases separating them. Here the CDR3 DNA reads TGCGCCAGCAGCGCCGGACCGAGTAGAAATCAGCCCCAGCATTTT. As protein: CASSAGPSRNQPQHF.

This chain connects TRBV6-5 to TRBJ1-2; 7 positions match TRBD1. The trim removed 6 bases at V and 4 bases at J, leaving 5 bases unmatched. Germline CDR1 is MNHEY and CDR2 is SVGAGI. CDR3 length equals 13 residues. In DNA, the CDR3 is TGTGCCAGCAGACGACAGGGCCCCTATGGCTACACCTTC. It specifies CASRRQGPYGYTF.

A few counts support this clone. The chain's CDR3 is CASSYQPRAAEQYF. The CDR3 coding sequence is TGTGCCAGCAGTTACCAACCCAGGGCGGCCGAGCAGTACTTC. The rearrangement joins TRBV6-5 to TRBJ2-7; D is possibly TRBD1 (5 bases). CDR1 and CDR2 (germline): MNHEY, SVGAGI. Trimming pared 2 bases from V and 6 bases from J, leaving 14 bases between. The CDR3 sequence is 14 residues long.

The rearrangement uses TRBV30 and TRBJ2-1; D unresolved. V lost 2 bases and J 1 base, leaving 9 bases between the germline ends. This CDR3 contains 14 residues. Germline V gene data show CDR1 as GTSNPN and CDR2 as SVGIG (reference sequence). The CDR3 bases are TGTGCCTGGAGTAAACAGTTTTCCTACAATGAGCAGTTCTTC. This encodes CAWSKQFSYNEQFF.

V is TRBV11-3 and J is TRBJ2-2; D may be TRBD2 (5 bases). Between the trimmed V and J ends, which lost 5 bases and 1 base, there was a span of 11 bases. This CDR3 region has 15 residues. CDR1 is SGHNT, CDR2 YENEEA, per germline. The chain's CDR3 is CASSPLAENTGELFF. CDR3 in DNA: TGTGCCAGCAGCCCTCTAGCCGAGAACACCGGGGAGCTGTTTTTT. The full variable domain, completed using reference TRBV11-3 and TRBJ2-2, is EAGVVQSPRYKIIEKKQPVAFWCNPISGHNTLYWYLQNLGQGPELLIRYENEEAVDDSQLPKDRFSAERLKGVDSTLKIQPAELGDSAVYLCASSPLAENTGELFFGEGSRLTVL.

The chain joins TRBV5-1 to TRBJ2-3; 7 positions match TRBD1. This CDR3 has 17 residues. Germline V lookup: CDR1 SGHRS, CDR2 YFSETQ. Trimming at V came to 0 bases and at J to 7 bases, leaving 14 bases not matched to a gene. The DNA of the CDR3 is TGCGCCAGCAGCTTGGGCTCGGGACAGAGTTATGAACATACGCAGTATTTT. Amino acid sequence: CASSLGSGQSYEHTQYF.

The gene calls are TRBV5-1 and TRBJ2-5; TRBD2 matches 10 bases. Trimming cost V 2 bases and J 1 base; bases outside gene matches: 8. The length of the CDR3 is 17 residues. Germline V gene data show CDR1 as SGHRS and CDR2 as YFSETQ. CDR3 loop: CASSLGGLAGVQETQYF. CDR3 in DNA: TGCGCCAGCAGCTTAGGGGGGCTAGCGGGAGTCCAAGAGACCCAGTACTTC. Drawing the rest from reference TRBV5-1 and TRBJ2-5, the complete variable domain is KAGVTQTPRYLIKTRGQQVTLSCSPISGHRSVSWYQQTPGQGLQFLFEYFSETQRNKGNFPGRFSGRQFSNSRSEMNVSTLELGDSALYLCASSLGGLAGVQETQYFGPGTRLLVL.

This clone has a single count. The rearrangement links TRBV5-8 to TRBJ2-7; either TRBD1 or TRBD2 may supply D (6 bases each). V was trimmed by 6 bases and J by 6 bases, leaving 16 bases between them. Germline V gives CDR1 SGHTS, CDR2 YDEGEE. This CDR3 spans 13 amino acids. This CDR3 is CASTLRGAGEQYF. The CDR3, as DNA: TGTGCCAGCACCCTGAGGGGGGCGGGCGAGCAGTACTTC.